These 30 T cell receptor beta chains share one sample of origin, sequenced in a study of blood T cell repertoires in COVID-19. The table came from immunoSEQ multiplex PCR; TCRdb's copy has only in-frame clones and leaves some out. The table lists about 120,000 clones, roughly 85% of them singletons, with approximately 6.6% in the top ten. Material: peripheral blood. All receptors come from an elderly man with active or convalescent COVID-19.

V is TRBV5-1 and J is TRBJ2-7; 9 positions match TRBD1. The length of the CDR3 is 14 residues. Germline CDR1 reads SGHRS; CDR2 reads YFSETQ. Trimming at V came to 1 base and at J to 6 bases, leaving 5 bases not matched to a gene. DNA for the CDR3: TGCGCCAGCAGCTTGACTCCGACAGGGGGCGAGCAGTACTTC. Translation gives CASSLTPTGGEQYF.

This chain links TRBV7-9 with TRBJ2-1, with 8 bases aligning to TRBD2. Germline-derived CDR1 and CDR2 are SEHNR and FQNEAQ (reference sequence). The junction had 8 bases not matched to a gene; V was cut back by 4 bases and J by 6 bases. The CDR3 consists of 15 residues. CDR3 sequence (DNA): TGTGCCAGCAGCTCATCGGGAGGGCCAAGCAATGAGCAGTTCTTC. The encoded protein is CASSSSGGPSNEQFF. Full variable domain (remainder filled in from reference TRBV7-9 and TRBJ2-1): DTGVSQNPRHKITKRGQNVTFRCDPISEHNRLYWYRQTLGQGPEFLTYFQNEAQLEKSRLLSDRFSAERPKGSFSTLEIQRTEQGDSAMYLCASSSSGGPSNEQFFGPGTRLTVL.

The chain has TRBV19 and TRBJ1-3; D may be TRBD1 (6 bases). The CDR3 sequence is 14 residues long. Trimming took 3 bases from V and 2 from J, leaving 8 bases between them. In germline, CDR1 is LNHDA, CDR2 SQIVND (reference sequence). For the CDR3, the DNA is TGTGCCAGTAGTATCAAGGGGGCTGGAAACACCATATATTTT. This encodes CASSIKGAGNTIYF.

The V call is TRBV7-9, the J call TRBJ1-2; the D is unclear. V gave up 4 bases and J gave up 1 base, with 7 bases separating them. Germline V lookup: CDR1 SEHNR, CDR2 FQNEAQ (reference sequence). The CDR3 runs to 13 residues. CDR3 sequence (DNA): TGTGCCAGCAGCTCCGTCCTTAACTATGGCTACACCTTC. It is translated as CASSSVLNYGYTF.

This clone was seen once. The chain employs TRBV7-3 and TRBJ1-1, with TRBD1 matching over 10 bases. With V trimmed by 4 bases and J by 1 base, 6 bases remained unmatched. Germline V gene data show CDR1 as SGHTA and CDR2 as FQGTGA. The CDR3 consists of 16 residues. This chain's CDR3 is CASSSTGGLANTEAFF. The CDR3 DNA sequence: TGTGCCAGCAGCTCGACAGGGGGCTTGGCGAACACTGAAGCTTTCTTT.

The V call is TRBV11-2, the J call TRBJ2-2; D remains unclear. CDR3 length equals 15 residues. CDR1 and CDR2 (germline): SGHAT, FQNNGV. V was clipped by 1 base and J by 4 bases, with 10 bases between them. The CDR3 loop is CASSLGWRSTGELFF. The CDR3 DNA reads as TGTGCCAGCAGCTTAGGTTGGCGGAGCACCGGGGAGCTGTTTTTT.

This chain links TRBV9 with TRBJ1-4; D possibly corresponds to TRBD1 (6 bases). The CDR3 has 15 residues. The germline V and J ends were trimmed by 4 bases and 5 bases, with 15 bases remaining between them. Germline V gives CDR1 SGDLS, CDR2 YYNGEE. The CDR3 reads CASSPRTEKNEKLFF. For the CDR3, the DNA is TGTGCCAGCAGCCCCCGGACAGAGAAAAATGAAAAACTGTTTTTT.

The CDR3 reads CASTMRREAVGELFF. DNA for the CDR3: TGTGCCAGCACCATGCGGCGGGAGGCGGTCGGGGAGCTGTTTTTT. The gene calls are TRBV6-5 and TRBJ2-2; 8 bases line up with TRBD2. CDR3 size: 15 residues. V lost 7 bases, J lost 7 bases, and 11 bases stayed unmatched. Per germline, CDR1 MNHEY and CDR2 SVGAGI.

The chain recombines TRBV6-1 with TRBJ2-5, with 9 bases fitting TRBD2. Looked up from germline, CDR1 is MNHNS and CDR2 is SASEGT. The CDR3 spans 15 residues. V gave up 2 bases and J gave up 0 bases; unmatched junction bases: 1. Here the CDR3 reads CASSESGGYQETQYF. In DNA form, the CDR3 reads TGTGCCAGCAGTGAAAGCGGGGGGTACCAAGAGACCCAGTACTTC.

This clone was picked up a small number of times. V usage is TRBV5-1 and J usage is TRBJ2-3; 8 nucleotides line up with TRBD2. Germline values: CDR1 SGHRS, CDR2 YFSETQ. V lost 4 bases, J lost 4 bases, and 8 bases stayed unmatched. CDR3 length equals 15 residues. The CDR3, as DNA: TGCGCCAGCAGCCGAGCGGGAGAGGGTCCAGATACGCAGTATTTT. This sequence encodes CASSRAGEGPDTQYF.

The chain links TRBV18 to TRBJ2-1, with unresolved D. In germline, CDR1 is KGHSH, CDR2 LQKENI. The length of the CDR3 is 17 residues. Trimming left V 5 bases short and J 0 bases short, with 17 bases between. The CDR3, as DNA: TGTGCCAGCTCATTTCTCAGCGCCTCGAGCTCCTACAATGAGCAGTTCTTC. Translation: CASSFLSASSSYNEQFF. Variable domain in full (rest from reference TRBV18 and TRBJ2-1): NAGVMQNPRHLVRRRGQEARLRCSPMKGHSHVYWYRQLPEEGLKFMVYLQKENIIDESGMPKERFSAEFPKEGPSILRIQQVVRGDSAAYFCASSFLSASSSYNEQFFGPGTRLTVL.

CDR3 bases: TGTGCCACCACGGACCCCCGGGATCGGACAGGGGTAAACACCGGGGAGCTGTTTTTT. Translation: CATTDPRDRTGVNTGELFF. The chain uses TRBV10-3 and TRBJ2-2, with 9 bases matching TRBD1. Germline values: CDR1 ENHRY, CDR2 SYGVKD. CDR3 size: 19 residues. V gave up 10 bases and J gave up 2 bases; unmatched junction bases: 20.

The chain joins TRBV28 to TRBJ1-2, with D unclear. The germline V gene has CDR1 MDHEN and CDR2 SYDVKM. The CDR3 is 14 residues long. V lost 5 bases and J 0 bases, leaving 10 bases between the germline ends. The CDR3 coding sequence is TGTGCCAGCAGTCCGGAGGGTCCTAACTATGGCTACACCTTC. Encoded protein: CASSPEGPNYGYTF.

This clone has a single count. J is TRBJ1-6 and V is TRBV6-6; the D gene is possibly TRBD1 (5 bases). This CDR3 has 16 amino acids. Between the trimmed V and J ends, which lost 2 bases and 1 base, there was a span of 9 bases. CDR1 MNHNY and CDR2 SVGAGI come from the germline V gene (reference sequence). The CDR3 region has the DNA TGTGCCAGCAGTTACGGTCAGGGTTCCTATAATTCACCCCTCCACTTT. Translating gives CASSYGQGSYNSPLHF.

This clone was counted once. The chain has TRBV6-5 and TRBJ2-1; TRBD2 aligns across 9 bases. There are 15 residues in the CDR3. The germline V gene has CDR1 MNHEY and CDR2 SVGAGI. The junction had 8 bases not matched to a gene; V was cut back by 7 bases and J by 4 bases. The CDR3 region has the DNA TGTGCCAGCACCCTGGGGGCGGGAGGGTACAATGAGCAGTTCTTC. The encoded protein is CASTLGAGGYNEQFF.

The chain carries TRBV5-1 and TRBJ2-5, with D unresolved. With 0 bases removed from V and 4 bases from J, the gap between germline ends came to 10 bases. This CDR3 has 14 residues. Germline CDR1 reads SGHRS; CDR2 reads YFSETQ. The CDR3 bases are TGCGCCAGCAGCTTGGGCCAGAATGGAGAGACCCAGTACTTC. Translation gives CASSLGQNGETQYF.

The chain is built from TRBV19 and TRBJ2-7; 9 bases line up with TRBD2. This CDR3 spans 16 amino acids. Germline assignment: CDR1 LNHDA and CDR2 SQIVND (reference sequence). With 6 bases clipped from V and 5 bases from J, the junction kept 14 bases outside the gene matches. The CDR3 DNA is TGTGCCAGTAGCCCCCCTGGCGGGAGGGCCGTCCACGAGCAGTACTTC. Translation: CASSPPGGRAVHEQYF.

This chain joins TRBV27 and TRBJ2-7; D is undetermined. The V end was cut by 6 bases, the J end by 0 bases, with 9 bases between. CDR1 MNHEY and CDR2 SMNVEV come from the germline V gene (reference sequence). This CDR3 spans 13 amino acids. This chain's CDR3 is CASRSRLSYEQYF. The DNA for the CDR3 is TGTGCCAGCAGGAGCAGACTCTCCTACGAGCAGTACTTC.

The J gene is TRBJ1-5, the V gene TRBV7-9; TRBD1 matches 7 bases. Germline V gives CDR1 SEHNR, CDR2 FQNEAQ (reference sequence). V lost 1 base to trimming and J lost 6 bases; unmatched junction nucleotides: 6. CDR3 length: 15 amino acids. CDR3 nucleotide sequence: TGTGCCAGCAGCTTAGGGCAGGGGGTTCTTCAGCCCCAGCATTTT. It specifies CASSLGQGVLQPQHF.

This clone was recorded once. This sequence joins TRBV19 and TRBJ1-1; D is unresolved. V shed 1 base and J shed 0 bases, with 12 bases lying between them. This CDR3 is 16 amino acids long. The germline gives CDR1 LNHDA, CDR2 SQIVND (reference sequence). This chain's CDR3 is CASSIALGVMNTEAFF. CDR3 DNA: TGTGCCAGTAGTATAGCCCTGGGAGTTATGAACACTGAAGCTTTCTTT.

The chain couples TRBV20-1 to TRBJ2-7; D possibly corresponds to TRBD2 (6 bases). V lost 7 bases to trimming and J lost 2 bases, with 9 bases between them. The CDR3 runs 11 residues. Germline V gene lookup returns CDR1 DFQATT and CDR2 SNEGSKA (reference sequence). The CDR3: CSVWTTYEQYF. CDR3 DNA: TGCAGTGTGTGGACTACCTACGAGCAGTACTTC.

This clone came up a few times. This chain connects TRBV7-2 to TRBJ1-3; a possible D gene is TRBD1 (5 bases). The V gene lost 5 bases and the J gene lost 0 bases, with 14 bases spanning the gap. The germline CDR1 and CDR2 sequences are SGHTA and FQGNSA. The CDR3 is 16 residues long. CDR3 DNA sequence: TGTGCCAGCAGCAGGGACGGAGGGCCCTCTGGAAACACCATATATTTT. It codes for CASSRDGGPSGNTIYF.

V usage is TRBV3-1 (or the pseudogene TRBV3-2) and J usage is TRBJ1-2; a possible D gene is TRBD1 (6 bases). CDR1 is LGHDT, CDR2 YNNKEL, per germline (reference sequence). Trimming stripped 0 bases from V and 8 bases from J, with 13 bases between. The CDR3 contains 14 residues. CDR3 in DNA: TGTGCCAGCAGCCAAGATTCCGGGGGGCTCGGCTACACCTTC. Its translation: CASSQDSGGLGYTF.

The gene calls are TRBV6-1 and TRBJ2-7; D is perhaps TRBD2 (5 bases). V was pared by 3 bases and J by 2 bases, with 8 bases between. This CDR3 contains 13 residues. Per the germline V gene, CDR1 is MNHNS and CDR2 is SASEGT. CDR3 protein: CASSDGVPYEQYF. The CDR3 DNA reads as TGTGCCAGCAGTGACGGGGTTCCCTACGAGCAGTACTTC.

The V and J genes are TRBV5-6 and TRBJ1-2, with D maybe TRBD1 (5 bases). With 2 bases removed from V and 8 bases from J, the gap between germline ends came to 10 bases. CDR1 and CDR2 from the germline V gene are SGHDT and YYEEEE. The CDR3 totals 12 residues. The CDR3 sequence is CASSFGGKGYTF. DNA for the CDR3: TGTGCCAGCAGCTTCGGGGGGAAAGGCTACACCTTC.

The rearrangement links TRBV4-1 to TRBJ2-3; 12 bases agree with TRBD2. The CDR3 runs 16 residues. J was trimmed by 5 bases and V by 2 bases; bases with no gene match: 5. Germline CDR1 is MGHRA and CDR2 is YSYEKL. The CDR3 spells CASSQSSSGGGDTQYF. CDR3 DNA: TGCGCCAGCAGCCAATCCTCTAGCGGGGGGGGAGATACGCAGTATTTT.

This chain links TRBV7-2 with TRBJ1-2; D possibly corresponds to TRBD1 (5 bases). CDR1 SGHTA and CDR2 FQGNSA come from the germline V gene. V was pared by 2 bases and J by 1 base, with 8 bases between. The CDR3 has 14 amino acids. The CDR3 sequence is CASSLQGGNYGYTF. The CDR3 bases are TGTGCCAGCAGCTTACAGGGAGGTAACTATGGCTACACCTTC.

The rearrangement links TRBV20-1 to TRBJ1-5, with 8 positions matching TRBD1. The germline V gene has CDR1 DFQATT and CDR2 SNEGSKA (reference sequence). With 3 bases clipped from V and 3 bases from J, the junction kept 7 bases outside the gene matches. The CDR3 contains 15 residues. Here the CDR3 DNA reads TGCAGTGCTAGTATACAGGGGGTGTTCAATCAGCCCCAGCATTTT. It specifies CSASIQGVFNQPQHF.

This sequence joins TRBV7-3 and TRBJ2-7, with 8 bases that match TRBD2. Germline V lookup: CDR1 SGHTA, CDR2 FQGTGA. The ends lost 5 bases at V and 2 bases at J; junction bases unmatched: 11. The CDR3 consists of 16 residues. CDR3 residues: CASSHPAGDPAYEQYF. The CDR3 DNA reads TGTGCCAGCAGCCACCCAGCGGGGGACCCTGCCTACGAGCAGTACTTC.

The rearrangement uses TRBV5-1 and TRBJ2-1; 11 positions match TRBD2. This CDR3 comprises 19 residues. J gave up 10 bases and V 1 base, and 19 bases lay outside the gene matches. In germline, CDR1 is SGHRS, CDR2 YFSETQ. The CDR3 DNA reads as TGCGCCAGCAGCTTGACTTCTGCTTATGGGACTAGCGGAGGAGGGGAGCAGTTCTTC. Its translation: CASSLTSAYGTSGGGEQFF. Full variable domain (remainder filled in from reference TRBV5-1 and TRBJ2-1): KAGVTQTPRYLIKTRGQQVTLSCSPISGHRSVSWYQQTPGQGLQFLFEYFSETQRNKGNFPGRFSGRQFSNSRSEMNVSTLELGDSALYLCASSLTSAYGTSGGGEQFFGPGTRLTVL.